This T cell receptor (beta chain) was identified during a study of human versus mouse CDR3 diversity and MHC coevolution. The wider study: Each sample yielded about 0.6 x 10^7 to 1.8 x 10^7 valid reads.

Sequenced by immunoSEQ multiplex PCR; TCRdb stores in-frame clones only, minus some. This table holds tens of thousands of clones, over 90% found once. In regard to this clone: Its target is not known.

Overall study findings and caveats: On average, humans showed more CDR3 deletions and insertions than mice. By iCHAO1, human TCR beta clonotypes numbered about 1.6 million, the most.

Trimming shortened V by 8 bases and J by 6 bases, and 14 bases separated the two germline ends. Germline CDR1 is MNHEY and CDR2 is SVGAGI. There are 12 residues in the CDR3. Naive CD4 T cells were sorted as CD45RO-negative, CD62L-positive. This sequence originates from a person between 55 and 70 years old in good health. Sequenced material: naive CD4+ T cells from blood. Subset in this sample: CD45RO-negative CD62L-positive naive CD4 T cells. The chain recombines TRBV6-5 with TRBJ2-7; D is perhaps TRBD1 (5 bases). CDR3 region: CASQAPQGEQYF. CDR3 nucleotides: TGTGCCAGCCAAGCCCCCCAGGGCGAGCAGTACTTC.